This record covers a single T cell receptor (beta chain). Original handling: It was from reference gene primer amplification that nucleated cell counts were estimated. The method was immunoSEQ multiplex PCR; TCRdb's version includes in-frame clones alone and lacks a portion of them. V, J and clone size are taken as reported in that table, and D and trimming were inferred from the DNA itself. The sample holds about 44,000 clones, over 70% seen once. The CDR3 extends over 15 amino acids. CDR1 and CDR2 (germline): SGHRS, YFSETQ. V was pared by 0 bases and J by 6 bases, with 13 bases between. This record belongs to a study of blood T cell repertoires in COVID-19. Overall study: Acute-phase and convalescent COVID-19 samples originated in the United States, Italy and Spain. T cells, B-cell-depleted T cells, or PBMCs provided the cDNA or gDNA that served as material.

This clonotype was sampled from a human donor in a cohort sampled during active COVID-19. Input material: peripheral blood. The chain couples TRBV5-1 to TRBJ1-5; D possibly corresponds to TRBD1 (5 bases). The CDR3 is CASSLEAGRGQPQHF. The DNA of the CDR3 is TGCGCCAGCAGCTTGGAGGCAGGGAGGGGTCAGCCCCAGCATTTT.